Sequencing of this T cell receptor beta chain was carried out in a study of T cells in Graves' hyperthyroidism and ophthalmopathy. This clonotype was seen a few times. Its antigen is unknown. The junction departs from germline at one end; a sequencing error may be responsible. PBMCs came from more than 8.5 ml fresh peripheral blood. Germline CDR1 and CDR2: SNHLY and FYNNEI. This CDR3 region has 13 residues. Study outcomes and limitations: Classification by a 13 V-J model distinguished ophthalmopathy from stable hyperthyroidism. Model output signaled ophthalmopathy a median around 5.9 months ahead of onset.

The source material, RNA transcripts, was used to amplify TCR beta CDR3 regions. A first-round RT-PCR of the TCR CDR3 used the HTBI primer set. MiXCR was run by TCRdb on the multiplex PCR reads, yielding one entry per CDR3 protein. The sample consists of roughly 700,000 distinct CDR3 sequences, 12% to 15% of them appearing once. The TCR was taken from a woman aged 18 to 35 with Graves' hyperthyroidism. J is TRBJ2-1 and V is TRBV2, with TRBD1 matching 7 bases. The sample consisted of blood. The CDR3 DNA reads TGTGCCACCAGTGAAGCCGGGACAGAAAAGCAGTTCTTC. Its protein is CATSEAGTEKQFF.